The next 6 T cell receptor beta chains were all read from a single sample in a study of blood T cell repertoires in COVID-19. Here immunoSEQ multiplex PCR was the method, and the copy in TCRdb shows in-frame clones only, minus some. Of 150,000 to 200,000 clones listed, 80% to 85% are singletons. Sequencing used peripheral blood. The receptors were gathered from a woman in her twenties or thirties with acute or convalescent COVID-19.

The gene calls are TRBV7-2 and TRBJ1-1, with 8 bases lining up with TRBD1. Trimming took 8 bases from V and 0 from J; bases not matched to a gene: 14. The CDR3 contains 17 residues. Germline CDR1 SGHTA, CDR2 FQGNSA. The CDR3 sequence: CASSGVTGAGMNTEAFF. The CDR3 DNA reads as TGTGCCAGCTCCGGGGTGACAGGGGCTGGAATGAACACTGAAGCTTTCTTT. Supplemented by reference TRBV7-2 and TRBJ1-1, the full variable domain reads GAGVSQSPSNKVTEKGKDVELRCDPISGHTALYWYRQSLGQGLEFLIYFQGNSAPDKSGLPSDRFSAERTGGSVSTLTIQRTQQEDSAVYLCASSGVTGAGMNTEAFFGQGTRLTVV.

The J gene is TRBJ2-7, the V gene TRBV5-1; 8 bases line up with TRBD2. Unmatched junction bases numbered 7, after V lost 4 bases and J lost 4 bases. The CDR3 loop spans 14 amino acids. CDR1 SGHRS and CDR2 YFSETQ come from the germline V gene. CDR3 in amino acids: CASSPSGGPYEQYF. DNA for the CDR3: TGCGCCAGCAGCCCATCGGGAGGGCCGTACGAGCAGTACTTC. The whole variable domain, filled in from reference TRBV5-1 and TRBJ2-7, reads KAGVTQTPRYLIKTRGQQVTLSCSPISGHRSVSWYQQTPGQGLQFLFEYFSETQRNKGNFPGRFSGRQFSNSRSEMNVSTLELGDSALYLCASSPSGGPYEQYFGPGTRLTVT.

The chain links TRBV7-9 to TRBJ1-2, with TRBD1 as a possible D gene (6 bases). Germline CDR1 SEHNR, CDR2 FQNEAQ (reference sequence). This CDR3 comprises 16 residues. V dropped 5 bases and J dropped 4 bases, with 20 bases sitting between them. This chain's CDR3 is CASSPLWGGGSYGYTF. In nucleotides, the CDR3 is TGTGCCAGCAGCCCCCTCTGGGGGGGCGGGAGCTATGGCTACACCTTC.

The chain recombines TRBV11-2 with TRBJ1-5; D is perhaps TRBD1 (5 bases). The CDR3 totals 13 residues. Looked up from germline, CDR1 is SGHAT and CDR2 is FQNNGV. Trimming took 8 bases from V and 3 from J, leaving 11 bases between them. DNA for the CDR3: TGTGCCAGCGGCCCAGGGTACAATCAGCCCCAGCATTTT. This codes for CASGPGYNQPQHF.

This chain connects TRBV3-1 (or the pseudogene TRBV3-2) to TRBJ1-2, with 7 bases that match TRBD1. The ends lost 0 bases at V and 6 bases at J; junction bases unmatched: 4. Germline lookup yields CDR1 LGHDT and CDR2 YNNKEL (reference sequence). The CDR3 length is 14 residues. The CDR3 here is CASSQEVTGDGYTF. CDR3 DNA: TGTGCCAGCAGCCAAGAGGTTACAGGGGATGGCTACACCTTC.

The chain recombines TRBV7-2 with TRBJ2-2, with D uncertain. Germline CDR1 and CDR2: SGHTA and FQGNSA. CDR3 length equals 12 residues. V lost 5 bases to trimming and J lost 6 bases, with 7 bases between them. Here the CDR3 reads CASSHAAGELFF. The CDR3 DNA reads TGTGCCAGCAGCCACGCGGCCGGGGAGCTGTTTTTT.